Each of the 11 T cell receptor beta chains below was sequenced from the same sample in a study of blood T cells in healthy people across ages. Then a second PCR, running roughly 7 to 12 cycles, was carried out with a sample-barcoded 5' primer and a J-beta primer mix. TCRdb re-called the 5' RACE reads with MiXCR, one entry per CDR3 protein. There are 850,000 to 950,000 distinct CDR3 sequences in the sample; 29% occur only once, and 15% to 20% lies in the top ten. Sequencing was done on a sample of blood. These receptor sequences come from a woman of 80 years or more in good health.

The CDR3 region is CASSQLLGTPHF. Written as DNA, the CDR3 is TGCGCCAGCAGCCAACTGCTCGGTACACCCCACTTT. The chain recombines TRBV4-1 with TRBJ1-6, with D hard to call. Germline V gene lookup returns CDR1 MGHRA and CDR2 YSYEKL. V lost 2 bases and J lost 18, with 14 bases in between. The CDR3 is 12 amino acids.

This clonotype was observed a single time. Given a much more abundant clone one base away, this may be a read error. V is TRBV5-1 and J is TRBJ2-1, with D perhaps TRBD2 (5 bases). The CDR3 spans 15 residues. Germline CDR1 SGHRS, CDR2 YFSETQ. CDR3 sequence: CASSLGNSGYNGQFF. DNA for the CDR3: TGCGCCAGCAGCTTAGGGAATTCGGGATACAATGGGCAGTTCTTC.

As concerns this clonotype: A much bigger clone sits one base away, suggesting this may be a read error. V usage is TRBV4-3 and J usage is TRBJ1-4; D is possibly TRBD1 (5 bases). Germline lookup yields CDR1 LGHNA and CDR2 YSLEER. This CDR3 region has 13 residues. In nucleotides, the CDR3 is TGCGCCAGCAGCCCGGGGAGGGGCGAAAAACGGTTTTTT. The encoded protein is CASSPGRGEKRFF.

Only a few counts were recorded for this clonotype. The V gene is TRBV21-1, the J gene TRBJ1-5; TRBD1 was called by the table and not checked on the DNA. TRBV21-1 is deemed a pseudogene. This CDR3 spans 16 amino acids. Here the CDR3 reads CANAREGAVNNQPQHF. The CDR3, as DNA: TGTGCCAACGCCAGGGAGGGGGCCGTTAATAATCAGCCCCAGCATTTT.

In this sample, this clonotype turned up once. The rearrangement joins TRBV5-1 to TRBJ1-1; D perhaps matches TRBD1 (5 bases). Trimming took off 4 bases at V and 5 bases at J, with 24 bases between the two ends. This CDR3 has 17 amino acids. Germline-derived CDR1 and CDR2 are SGHRS and YFSETQ. CDR3 nucleotide sequence: TGCGCCAGCAGCCGGGGGATGGGGAGGTCCGGAGGGACTGAAGCTTTCTTT. Residues: CASSRGMGRSGGTEAFF.

The chain is built from TRBV5-5 and TRBJ2-5, with 7 positions matching TRBD1. CDR1 is SGHKS, CDR2 YYEKEE, per germline (reference sequence). The length of the CDR3 is 13 residues. The V segment lost 6 bases and the J segment 4 bases; nucleotides outside the gene matches: 6. CDR3 DNA: TGTGCCAGCACTCTAGCAGGGGGAGAGACCCAGTACTTC. Translating gives CASTLAGGETQYF.

The chain combines TRBV6-2 or TRBV6-3 with TRBJ1-5; 7 bases fit TRBD1. Per the germline V gene, CDR1 is MNHEY and CDR2 is SVGEGT. V gave up 6 bases and J gave up 7 bases; unmatched junction bases: 6. The CDR3 is 13 amino acids. CDR3 bases: TGTGCCAGCAGAGACAGGGATCGGCAGCCCCAGCATTTT. It translates to CASRDRDRQPQHF.

This clonotype was recorded many times. The chain links TRBV27 to TRBJ2-5, with D possibly matching TRBD2 (5 bases). This CDR3 has 15 amino acids. V lost 4 bases to trimming and J lost 7 bases, with 19 bases between them. Germline loops: CDR1 MNHEY, CDR2 SMNVEV (reference sequence). This chain's CDR3 is CASSSEGRVRGTQYF. The CDR3, as DNA: TGTGCCAGCAGTTCGGAAGGTAGAGTTCGGGGGACCCAGTACTTC.

This clonotype was detected ten times or more. The V and J genes are TRBV11-2 and TRBJ2-5; D could derive from TRBD1 or TRBD2 (6 bases each). The CDR3 length is 13 residues. Germline loops: CDR1 SGHAT, CDR2 FQNNGV. V was cut by 3 bases and J by 6 bases, with 11 bases left in between. The CDR3 DNA follows: TGTGCCAGCAGCTTTCCGGGGGCAAAGACCCAGTACTTC. Residues: CASSFPGAKTQYF.

This clonotype has at least ten counts. V is TRBV6-6 and J is TRBJ2-7, with D perhaps matching TRBD1 (5 bases). Trimming left V 5 bases short and J 2 bases short, with 16 bases between. The CDR3 extends over 15 amino acids. Looked up from germline, CDR1 is MNHNY and CDR2 is SVGAGI (reference sequence). CDR3 coding DNA: TGTGCCAGCAGTAGTACAGGCCGTGATCCCTACGAGCAGTACTTC. Translated: CASSSTGRDPYEQYF.

Concerning this clonotype itself: A much larger clone lies one base from this, so it may be a read error. This chain joins TRBV12-3 or TRBV12-4 and TRBJ1-5, with TRBD1 as a possible D gene (5 bases). The CDR3 runs 14 residues. The germline V and J ends were trimmed by 6 bases and 10 bases, with 19 bases remaining between them. The CDR3 here is CASREGQVEHPQHF. CDR3 sequence (DNA): TGTGCCAGCAGGGAGGGGCAGGTTGAACACCCCCAGCATTTT.